This TCR beta chain was identified during a study of post-analysis software for immune sequencing data. Study background: Multiple sclerosis in the patients followed relapsing-remitting, secondary progressive and progressive-relapsing courses. General study findings and limits: The normalized Chao1 diversity of multiple sclerosis patients was significantly lower than that of controls. Samples from a shared batch, those prepared together, strongly co-clustered by F measure. There were several TRBV segments more frequent in patients than controls, and TRBV5-6, TRBV5-1 and TRBV20-1 were among them.

Libraries were made from TCR beta cDNA, and they carried unique molecular identifiers. Out of 1 to 10 million T cells, 470,000 or so cDNA molecules were generated. TCRdb processed the PCR reads anew with MiXCR; each CDR3 protein has one entry. The repertoire holds roughly 800,000 distinct CDR3 sequences, with about 27% as singletons. This CDR3 spans 14 amino acids. Per germline, CDR1 LGHNA and CDR2 YSLEER. Regarding this clonotype: Its antigen remains unidentified. An end of the junction does not agree with germline; a read error may underlie this.

The chain carries TRBV4-3 and TRBJ2-5; maybe TRBD1 (6 bases). The source is a girl aged 5 to 17 with multiple sclerosis. Sequenced input: blood. The CDR3 DNA follows: TGCACCAGCAGCCAATTCACAGGGTCGGGTGAGCAGTACTTC. It codes for CTSSQFTGSGEQYF.